This entry lists 22 T cell receptor beta chains sequenced from one sample in a study of T-cell memory formation after mild COVID-19. TCRdb re-called the 5' RACE reads with MiXCR, one entry per CDR3 protein. The sample records about 350,000 distinct CDR3 sequences, about an eighth being singletons. Source material: PBMCs or a T cell subset sorted from them (not recorded which). Every receptor here comes from a man aged 18 to 29 who had mild COVID-19 (a few samples of this study predate the infection). Cell type and time point are not known.

The V and J genes are TRBV6-5 and TRBJ2-1; TRBD2 might be the D (6 bases). The CDR3 runs 14 residues. The V end was cut by 0 bases, the J end by 7 bases, with 10 bases between. Germline CDR1 reads MNHEY; CDR2 reads SVGAGI. The CDR3 DNA reads TGTGCCAGCAGTTACTCGACGGGGGTAAATGAGCAGTTCTTC. Its translation: CASSYSTGVNEQFF.

There are a few counts of this clonotype. The rearrangement uses TRBV5-1 and TRBJ2-2, with D possibly TRBD1 on 5 matching bases. Per germline, CDR1 SGHRS and CDR2 YFSETQ. The CDR3 covers 14 residues. V was cut by 2 bases and J by 6 bases, with 11 bases left in between. The CDR3 reads CASSLAGFAGELFF. The CDR3 nucleotides are TGCGCCAGCAGCTTAGCAGGGTTTGCCGGGGAGCTGTTTTTT.

This clonotype was seen only once. The rearrangement joins TRBV7-2 to TRBJ1-5; 7 bases agree with TRBD1. Germline CDR1 SGHTA, CDR2 FQGNSA. V was clipped by 2 bases and J by 5 bases; unmatched bases: 9. The CDR3 has 16 amino acids. CDR3 in amino acids: CASSLSERGRHQPQHF. The CDR3 nucleotides are TGTGCCAGCAGCTTATCAGAGAGGGGGCGCCATCAGCCCCAGCATTTT.

This clonotype came up a few times. This sequence joins TRBV6-2 or TRBV6-3 and TRBJ2-7; a possible D gene is TRBD2 (6 bases). Trimming pared 5 bases from V and 1 base from J, leaving 9 bases between. CDR3 length: 13 residues. Germline V gives CDR1 MNHEY, CDR2 SVGEGT. CDR3 DNA sequence: TGTGCCAGCAGTGGAGGGGAATCCTACGAGCAGTACTTC. This sequence encodes CASSGGESYEQYF.

This clonotype was detected ten times or more. This chain joins TRBV5-1 and TRBJ2-1; 9 bases are shared with TRBD1. The CDR3 consists of 15 residues. V was clipped by 0 bases and J by 7 bases; unmatched bases: 5. Per germline, CDR1 SGHRS and CDR2 YFSETQ. CDR3 protein: CASSLAPDRGNEQFF. The CDR3 DNA reads TGCGCCAGCAGCTTGGCCCCGGACAGGGGAAATGAGCAGTTCTTC.

This chain connects TRBV7-9 to TRBJ1-1; D ambiguous. The CDR3 loop spans 12 amino acids. Per germline, CDR1 SEHNR and CDR2 FQNEAQ (reference sequence). Trimming shortened V by 4 bases and J by 8 bases, and 11 bases separated the two germline ends. The CDR3 DNA sequence: TGTGCCAGCAGCTCCCCGGCGGGGGAAGCTTTCTTT. Translated: CASSSPAGEAFF.

This chain uses TRBV20-1 with TRBJ1-2; D gene uncertain. Germline CDR1 is DFQATT and CDR2 is SNEGSKA (reference sequence). V was trimmed by 0 bases and J by 6 bases, leaving 14 bases between them. The CDR3 totals 14 residues. CDR3 residues: CSARDPRPGHGYTF. In DNA, the CDR3 is TGCAGTGCTAGAGATCCGAGGCCCGGACATGGCTACACCTTC.

J is TRBJ2-3 and V is TRBV4-3, with D possibly TRBD1 on 6 matching bases. CDR3 length equals 15 residues. Between the trimmed V and J ends, which lost 3 bases and 11 bases, there was a span of 21 bases. Germline CDR1 reads LGHNA; CDR2 reads YSLEER. Here the CDR3 reads CASSHAGALALEQYF. Written as DNA, the CDR3 is TGCGCCAGCAGCCATGCAGGGGCGTTGGCCCTCGAGCAGTATTTT.

This clonotype was seen repeatedly, ten times or more. This rearrangement joins TRBV5-1 to TRBJ1-1; possibly TRBD1 for D (5 bases). The CDR3 spans 14 residues. The germline V gene encodes CDR1 SGHRS and CDR2 YFSETQ. Trimming shortened V by 0 bases and J by 7 bases, and 13 bases separated the two germline ends. The CDR3 nucleotides are TGCGCCAGCAGCTTGGGTGTGGGGGGAGTTGAAGCTTTCTTT. Translated: CASSLGVGGVEAFF.

This clonotype was seen ten or more times. The chain joins TRBV4-1 to TRBJ1-1; D gene unclear. Trimming left V 6 bases short and J 5 bases short, with 16 bases between. Germline-derived CDR1 and CDR2 are MGHRA and YSYEKL. The CDR3 is made up of 14 amino acids. CDR3 DNA: TGCGCCAGCAGTGGACCGACAAAAGGGACTGAAGCTTTCTTT. Its protein is CASSGPTKGTEAFF.

In this sample, this clonotype turned up many times. This sequence joins TRBV5-1 and TRBJ1-4; 7 positions agree with TRBD1. Germline CDR1 SGHRS, CDR2 YFSETQ. The length of the CDR3 is 14 residues. Germline trimming cut 1 base from V and 3 bases from J; bases unmatched to any gene: 0. The CDR3 coding sequence is TGCGCCAGCAGCTTGCAGGGGGCTAATGAAAAACTGTTTTTT. This sequence encodes CASSLQGANEKLFF.

The rearrangement joins TRBV12-3 or TRBV12-4 to TRBJ2-3, with D unresolved. The CDR3 runs 14 residues. The germline V and J ends were trimmed by 2 bases and 5 bases, with 11 bases remaining between them. The CDR3 is CASSLQAPRDTQYF. CDR3 sequence (DNA): TGTGCCAGCAGTTTACAGGCCCCGAGAGATACGCAGTATTTT.

This clonotype appeared once. This chain connects TRBV5-1 to TRBJ2-3; 8 bases are a match to TRBD1. Germline V gives CDR1 SGHRS, CDR2 YFSETQ. The junction had 8 bases not matched to a gene; V was cut back by 8 bases and J by 6 bases. CDR3 length: 13 amino acids. CDR3 amino acids: CASGQGGFDTQYF. The CDR3 DNA reads as TGCGCCAGTGGACAGGGTGGGTTCGATACGCAGTATTTT.

This chain connects TRBV6-2 or TRBV6-3 to TRBJ2-1; 9 bases are shared with TRBD2. This CDR3 is built from 16 residues. V dropped 10 bases and J dropped 2; count of bases not matched to a gene: 12. Per germline, CDR1 MNHEY and CDR2 SVGEGT. This CDR3 reads CATAMRLAGPYNEQFF. As DNA, the CDR3 is TGTGCCACCGCCATGAGGCTAGCGGGGCCCTACAATGAGCAGTTCTTC.

This chain connects TRBV2 to TRBJ1-2; TRBD1 is a possible D gene (5 bases). There are 14 residues in the CDR3. The germline V gene has CDR1 SNHLY and CDR2 FYNNEI. Trimming removed 2 bases from V and 4 bases from J, with 11 bases in between. The CDR3 sequence: CASSEKGSGYGYTF. As DNA, the CDR3 is TGTGCCAGCAGTGAAAAGGGGTCGGGCTATGGCTACACCTTC.

This chain joins TRBV7-8 and TRBJ2-1; a possible D gene is TRBD2 (7 bases). The germline CDR1 and CDR2 sequences are SGHVS and FQNEAQ. Trimming removed 1 base from V and 10 bases from J, with 29 bases in between. This CDR3 contains 19 residues. CDR3 in DNA: TGTGCCAGCAGCTTAGTCTGGGGGCGGGAGAGGACCTACCGAGGGGAGCAGTTCTTC. Its translation is CASSLVWGRERTYRGEQFF.

V usage is TRBV7-9 and J usage is TRBJ1-2; unclear D gene. The germline V and J ends were trimmed by 4 bases and 5 bases, with 14 bases remaining between them. CDR1 and CDR2 from the germline V gene are SEHNR and FQNEAQ (reference sequence). The CDR3 consists of 14 residues. CDR3 DNA: TGTGCCAGCAGCTCCCGGACGGCGGCGTATGGCTACACCTTC. It yields the protein CASSSRTAAYGYTF. The full variable domain, with the rest looked up from reference TRBV7-9 and TRBJ1-2, is DTGVSQNPRHKITKRGQNVTFRCDPISEHNRLYWYRQTLGQGPEFLTYFQNEAQLEKSRLLSDRFSAERPKGSFSTLEIQRTEQGDSAMYLCASSSRTAAYGYTFGSGTRLTVV.

V gene TRBV5-5 combines with J gene TRBJ1-1, with D hard to call. The CDR3 has 15 amino acids. The germline V gene has CDR1 SGHKS and CDR2 YYEKEE (reference sequence). The V end lost 4 bases, the J end lost 0 bases, and 13 bases lay between the germline ends. CDR3 sequence reads: CASSRSTRMNTEAFF. The CDR3 DNA sequence: TGTGCCAGCAGCCGCTCGACCCGAATGAACACTGAAGCTTTCTTT.

The chain employs TRBV5-1 and TRBJ2-1; perhaps TRBD1 as D (5 bases). Germline V CDR1 and CDR2: SGHRS, YFSETQ. The CDR3 runs to 17 residues. The V and J ends lost 0 bases and 6 bases respectively, with 19 bases between them. CDR3 in amino acids: CASSLASGRVGLNEQFF. CDR3 bases: TGCGCCAGCAGCTTGGCCAGTGGAAGGGTGGGGCTCAATGAGCAGTTCTTC. Drawing the rest from reference TRBV5-1 and TRBJ2-1, the complete variable domain is KAGVTQTPRYLIKTRGQQVTLSCSPISGHRSVSWYQQTPGQGLQFLFEYFSETQRNKGNFPGRFSGRQFSNSRSEMNVSTLELGDSALYLCASSLASGRVGLNEQFFGPGTRLTVL.

The chain recombines TRBV2 with TRBJ1-5, with D unclear. Germline assignment: CDR1 SNHLY and CDR2 FYNNEI. The V gene lost 4 bases and the J gene lost 5 bases, with 9 bases spanning the gap. The CDR3 has 13 amino acids. The CDR3 loop is CASSGQDYQPQHF. In nucleotides, the CDR3 is TGTGCCAGCAGTGGTCAGGACTATCAGCCCCAGCATTTT.

This clonotype has more than one count but fewer than ten. CDR3 region: CASSSFQRNSPLHF. For the CDR3, the DNA is TGTGCCAGCAGCTCCTTCCAGCGGAATTCACCCCTCCACTTT. The chain combines TRBV27 with TRBJ1-6; D remains unclear. CDR3 length equals 14 residues. V gave up 6 bases and J gave up 7 bases, with 13 bases separating them. Germline-derived CDR1 and CDR2 are MNHEY and SMNVEV (reference sequence).

This clonotype turned up a few times. This chain joins TRBV5-5 and TRBJ2-1, with a tentative D call TRBD1 (6 bases). V was shortened by 2 bases and J by 5 bases, with 14 bases between the two germline ends. The CDR3 spans 15 residues. The germline V gene has CDR1 SGHKS and CDR2 YYEKEE (reference sequence). The CDR3 coding sequence is TGTGCCAGCAGCTTAACAGGGAATTGGAACAATGAGCAGTTCTTC. Encoded protein: CASSLTGNWNNEQFF.